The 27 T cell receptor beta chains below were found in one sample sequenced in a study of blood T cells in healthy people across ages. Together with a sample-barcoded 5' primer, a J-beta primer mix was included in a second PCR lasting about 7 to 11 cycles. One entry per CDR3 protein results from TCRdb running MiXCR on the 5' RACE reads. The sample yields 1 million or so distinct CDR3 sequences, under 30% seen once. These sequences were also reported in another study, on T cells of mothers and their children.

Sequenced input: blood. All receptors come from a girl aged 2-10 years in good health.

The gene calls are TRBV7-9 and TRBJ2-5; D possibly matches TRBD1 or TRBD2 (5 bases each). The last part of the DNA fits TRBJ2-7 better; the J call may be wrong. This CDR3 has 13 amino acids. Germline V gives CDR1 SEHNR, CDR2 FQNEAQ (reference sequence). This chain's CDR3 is CASSLVTGHEQYF. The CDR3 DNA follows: TGTGCCAGCAGCTTAGTTACGGGACACGAGCAGTACTTC.

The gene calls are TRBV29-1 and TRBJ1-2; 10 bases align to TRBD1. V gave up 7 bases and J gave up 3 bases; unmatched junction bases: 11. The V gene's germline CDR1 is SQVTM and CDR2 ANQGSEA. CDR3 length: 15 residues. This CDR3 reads CSAISSGTGDYGYTF. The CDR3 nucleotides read TGCAGCGCCATCTCCTCCGGGACAGGGGACTATGGCTACACCTTC.

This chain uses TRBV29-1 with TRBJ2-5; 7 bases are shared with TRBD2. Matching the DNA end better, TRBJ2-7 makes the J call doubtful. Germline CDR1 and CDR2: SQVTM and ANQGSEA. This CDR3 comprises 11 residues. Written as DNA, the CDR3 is TGCAGCGTTCGGGAGGCCTACGAGCAGTACTTC. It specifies CSVREAYEQYF.

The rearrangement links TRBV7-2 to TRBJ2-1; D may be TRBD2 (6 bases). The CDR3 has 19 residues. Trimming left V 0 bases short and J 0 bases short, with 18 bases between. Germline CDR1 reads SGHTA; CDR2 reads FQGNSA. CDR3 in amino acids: CASSLALGGIISSYNEQFF. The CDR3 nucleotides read TGTGCCAGCAGCTTAGCCCTGGGCGGGATAATCAGCTCCTACAATGAGCAGTTCTTC.

The chain's CDR3 is CASIPIASNNEQFF. The DNA of the CDR3 is TGTGCCAGCATCCCCATAGCGTCGAATAATGAGCAGTTCTTC. The chain couples TRBV12-3 or TRBV12-4 to TRBJ2-7; D is perhaps TRBD2 (5 bases). The end of the DNA aligns better with TRBJ2-1, so the J call may be wrong. CDR3 length: 14 residues.

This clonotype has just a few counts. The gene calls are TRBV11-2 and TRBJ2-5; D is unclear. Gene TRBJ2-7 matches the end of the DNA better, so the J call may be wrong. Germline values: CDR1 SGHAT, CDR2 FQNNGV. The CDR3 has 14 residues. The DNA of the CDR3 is TGTGCCAGCAGCTTAGACCCCAGGTCCTACGAGCAGTACTTC. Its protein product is CASSLDPRSYEQYF.

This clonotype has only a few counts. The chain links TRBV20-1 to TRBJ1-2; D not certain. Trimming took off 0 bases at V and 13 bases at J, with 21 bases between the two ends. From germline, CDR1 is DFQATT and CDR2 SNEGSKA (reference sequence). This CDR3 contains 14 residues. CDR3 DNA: TGCAGTGCTAGAGATCCGATTAGAACTTTGGTCGGCACCTTC. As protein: CSARDPIRTLVGTF.

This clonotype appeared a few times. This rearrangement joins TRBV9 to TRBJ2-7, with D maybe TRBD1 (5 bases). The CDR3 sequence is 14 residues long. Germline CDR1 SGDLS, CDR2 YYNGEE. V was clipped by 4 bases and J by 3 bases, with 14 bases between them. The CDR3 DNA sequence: TGTGCCAGCAGCAAGAGTGGGGCCATCTACGAGCAGTACTTC. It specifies CASSKSGAIYEQYF. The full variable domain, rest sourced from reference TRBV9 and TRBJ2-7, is DSGVTQTPKHLITATGQRVTLRCSPRSGDLSVYWYQQSLDQGLQFLIQYYNGEERAKGNILERFSAQQFPDLHSELNLSSLELGDSALYFCASSKSGAIYEQYFGPGTRLTVT.

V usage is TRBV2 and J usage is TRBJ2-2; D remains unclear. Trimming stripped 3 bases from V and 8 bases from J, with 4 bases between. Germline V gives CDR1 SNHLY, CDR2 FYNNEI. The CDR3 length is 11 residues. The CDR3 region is CASSERGELFF. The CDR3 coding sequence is TGTGCCAGCAGTGAGAGGGGGGAGCTGTTTTTT.

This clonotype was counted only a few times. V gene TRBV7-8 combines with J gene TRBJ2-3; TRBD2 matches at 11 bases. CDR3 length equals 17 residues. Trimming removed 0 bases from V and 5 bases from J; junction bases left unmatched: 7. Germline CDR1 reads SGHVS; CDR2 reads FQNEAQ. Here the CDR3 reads CASSLAIAGGPQDTQYF. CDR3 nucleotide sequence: TGTGCCAGCAGCTTAGCGATAGCGGGGGGGCCGCAAGATACGCAGTATTTT. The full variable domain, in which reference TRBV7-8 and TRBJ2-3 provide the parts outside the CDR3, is GAGVSQSPRYKVAKRGQDVALRCDPISGHVSLFWYQQALGQGPEFLTYFQNEAQLDKSGLPSDRFFAERPEGSVSTLKIQRTQQEDSAVYLCASSLAIAGGPQDTQYFGPGTRLTVL.

The CDR3 DNA sequence: TGCAGCGTTGCGAGGGTCGACGAGCAGTACTTC. Translated, it gives CSVARVDEQYF. The rearrangement uses TRBV29-1 and TRBJ2-5, with D perhaps TRBD2 (5 bases). The J call could be wrong; TRBJ2-7 is a better fit for the DNA end. This CDR3 has 11 amino acids. Looked up from germline, CDR1 is SQVTM and CDR2 is ANQGSEA.

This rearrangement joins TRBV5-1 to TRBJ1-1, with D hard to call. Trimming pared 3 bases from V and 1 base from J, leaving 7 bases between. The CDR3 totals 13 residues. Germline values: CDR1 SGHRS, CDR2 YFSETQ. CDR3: CASSSDENTEAFF. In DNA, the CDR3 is TGCGCCAGCAGCTCGGACGAGAACACTGAAGCTTTCTTT.

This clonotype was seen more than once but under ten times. CDR3 protein: CSVGDRGDTEAFF. In DNA, the CDR3 is TGCAGCGTTGGGGACAGGGGTGACACTGAAGCTTTCTTT. The chain uses TRBV29-1 and TRBJ1-1, with 10 nucleotides matching TRBD1. This CDR3 comprises 13 residues. J was trimmed by 3 bases and V by 4 bases; bases with no gene match: 2. Germline-derived CDR1 and CDR2 are SQVTM and ANQGSEA.

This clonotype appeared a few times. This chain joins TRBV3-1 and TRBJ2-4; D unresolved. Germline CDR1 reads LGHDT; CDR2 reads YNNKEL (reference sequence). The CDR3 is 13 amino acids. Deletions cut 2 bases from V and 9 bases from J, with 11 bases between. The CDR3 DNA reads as TGTGCCAGCAGCCAATTACCGGACGGCATTCAGTACTTC. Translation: CASSQLPDGIQYF.

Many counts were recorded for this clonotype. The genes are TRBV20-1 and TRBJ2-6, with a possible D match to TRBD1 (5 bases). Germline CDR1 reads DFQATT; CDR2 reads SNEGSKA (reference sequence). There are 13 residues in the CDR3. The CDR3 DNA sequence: TGCAGCGCCAGGGTTTCTGGGGCCAACGTCCTGACTTTC. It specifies CSARVSGANVLTF.

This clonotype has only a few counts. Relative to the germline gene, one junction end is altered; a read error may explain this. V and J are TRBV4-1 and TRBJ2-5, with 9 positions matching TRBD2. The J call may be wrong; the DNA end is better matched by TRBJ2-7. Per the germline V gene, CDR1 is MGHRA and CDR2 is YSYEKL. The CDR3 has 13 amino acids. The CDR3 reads CACSRTSDYEQYF. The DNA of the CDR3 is TGCGCCTGCAGCAGGACTAGCGACTACGAGCAGTACTTC.

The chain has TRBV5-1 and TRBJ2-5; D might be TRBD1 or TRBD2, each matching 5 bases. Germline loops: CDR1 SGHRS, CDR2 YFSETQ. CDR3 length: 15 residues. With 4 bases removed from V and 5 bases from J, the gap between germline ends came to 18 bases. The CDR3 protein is CASSAGTQTTETQYF. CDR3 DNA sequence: TGCGCCAGCAGCGCCGGGACGCAAACAACGGAGACCCAGTACTTC.

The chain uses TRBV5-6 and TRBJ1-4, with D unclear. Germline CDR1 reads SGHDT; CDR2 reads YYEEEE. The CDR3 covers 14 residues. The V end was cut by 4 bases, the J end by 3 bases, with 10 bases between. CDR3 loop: CASSRRSSNEKLFF. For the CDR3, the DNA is TGTGCCAGCAGCCGCAGATCCTCTAATGAAAAACTGTTTTTT.

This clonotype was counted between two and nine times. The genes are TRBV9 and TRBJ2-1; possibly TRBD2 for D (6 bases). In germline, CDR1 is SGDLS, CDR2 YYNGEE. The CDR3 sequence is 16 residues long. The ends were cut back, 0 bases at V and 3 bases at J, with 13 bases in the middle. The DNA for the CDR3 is TGTGCCAGCAGCGTAGGGTTCCTTAGCGGCTACAATGAGCAGTTCTTC. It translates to CASSVGFLSGYNEQFF.

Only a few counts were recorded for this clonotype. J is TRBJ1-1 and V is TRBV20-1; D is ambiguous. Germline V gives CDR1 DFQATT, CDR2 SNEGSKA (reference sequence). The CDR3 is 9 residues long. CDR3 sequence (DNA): TGCAAGGTGGGGAAGGAGGCTTTCTTT. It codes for CKVGKEAFF.

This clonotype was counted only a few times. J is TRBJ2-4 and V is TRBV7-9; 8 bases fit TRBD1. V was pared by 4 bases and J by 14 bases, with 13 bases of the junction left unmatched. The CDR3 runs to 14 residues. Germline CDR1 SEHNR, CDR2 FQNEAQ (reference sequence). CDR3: CASSSDRGYFGKYF. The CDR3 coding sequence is TGTGCCAGCAGCTCCGACAGGGGATACTTCGGGAAGTACTTC.

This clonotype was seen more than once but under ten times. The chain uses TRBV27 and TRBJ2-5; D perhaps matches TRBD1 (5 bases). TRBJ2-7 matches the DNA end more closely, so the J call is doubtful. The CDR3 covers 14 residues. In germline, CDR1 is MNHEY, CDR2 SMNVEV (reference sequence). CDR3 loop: CASSLSKGPYEQYF. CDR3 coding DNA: TGTGCCAGCAGTTTATCGAAGGGGCCTTACGAGCAGTACTTC.

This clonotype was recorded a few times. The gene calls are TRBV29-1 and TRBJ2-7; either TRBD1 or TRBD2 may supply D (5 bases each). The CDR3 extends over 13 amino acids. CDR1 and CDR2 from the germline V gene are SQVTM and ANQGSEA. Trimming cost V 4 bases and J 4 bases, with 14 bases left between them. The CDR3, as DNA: TGCAGCGTTGTATCTAGGGGCGGGTACGAGCAGTACTTC. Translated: CSVVSRGGYEQYF.

The CDR3 reads CASSFSLAGVETQYF. The DNA of the CDR3 is TGTGCCAGCAGTTTTTCCCTAGCGGGAGTAGAGACCCAGTACTTC. The V and J genes are TRBV12-3 or TRBV12-4 and TRBJ2-5; 10 bases are a match to TRBD2. Germline trimming cut 3 bases from V and 4 bases from J; bases unmatched to any gene: 5. This CDR3 region has 15 residues.

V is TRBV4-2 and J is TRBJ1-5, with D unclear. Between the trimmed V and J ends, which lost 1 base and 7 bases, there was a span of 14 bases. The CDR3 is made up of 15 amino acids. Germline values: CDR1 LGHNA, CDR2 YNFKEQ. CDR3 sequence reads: CASSQVGGLYQPQHF. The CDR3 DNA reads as TGTGCCAGCAGCCAAGTTGGAGGGTTGTACCAGCCCCAGCATTTT.

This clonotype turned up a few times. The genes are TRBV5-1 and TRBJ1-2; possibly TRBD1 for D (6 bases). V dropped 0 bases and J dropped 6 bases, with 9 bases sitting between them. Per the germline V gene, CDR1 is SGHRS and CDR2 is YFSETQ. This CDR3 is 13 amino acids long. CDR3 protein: CASSLGKGDGYTF. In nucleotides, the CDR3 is TGCGCCAGCAGCTTGGGAAAGGGGGATGGCTACACCTTC.

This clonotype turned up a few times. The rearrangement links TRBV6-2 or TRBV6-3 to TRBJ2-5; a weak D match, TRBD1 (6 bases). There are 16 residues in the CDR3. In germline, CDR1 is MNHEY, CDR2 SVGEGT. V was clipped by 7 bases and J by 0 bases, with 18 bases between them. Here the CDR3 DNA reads TGTGCCAGCACCCTGCTAGGGGGAGAGGACCAAGAGACCCAGTACTTC. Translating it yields CASTLLGGEDQETQYF.